These T cell receptor beta chains were read from a single sample in a study of blood T cells in healthy people across ages. MiXCR was run by TCRdb on the 5' RACE reads, yielding one entry per CDR3 protein. The repertoire holds around 1,100,000 distinct CDR3 sequences, with approximately 38% as singletons. The specimen was blood. These receptors were taken from a man between 18 and 35 years old in good health. Each CDR3 is given with its conserved first and last residue. D genes are given only for firm matches. Only part of the rows carry a size: once, few, many, or a class if the clone is expanded.

TRBV20-1	NA	TRBJ1-5	NA	TGCAGTGTCAGAGGTTTGGGGGGCAGGACCAATCAGCCCCAGCATTTT	CSVRGLGGRTNQPQHF
TRBV2	NA	TRBJ1-2	few	TGTGCCAGCAGTGAGAGGGGTGGCTACACCTTC	CASSERGGYTF
TRBV4-3	TRBD1	TRBJ1-1	few	TGCGCCAGCAGCCGCGTGACAGGGTCTGAAGCTTTCTTT	CASSRVTGSEAFF
TRBV4-3	NA	TRBJ1-2	NA	TGCGCCAGCAGCCAAGATAGAGACGGTTATGGCTACACCTTC	CASSQDRDGYGYTF
TRBV6-2/TRBV6-3	TRBD2	TRBJ2-1	NA	TGTGCCGGCAGTTCCGGGACTAACGGAGATGAGCAGTTCTTC	CAGSSGTNGDEQFF
TRBV13	NA	TRBJ1-2	NA	TGTGCCAGCAGCGTAGGCCTAGGGAGGGGCTACACCTTC	CASSVGLGRGYTF
TRBV18	NA	TRBJ2-1	few	TGTGCCAGCTCCGGACTGTCTCGCAATGAGCAGTTCTTC	CASSGLSRNEQFF
TRBV15	NA	TRBJ1-4	NA	TGTGCCACCAGCACCGACCTCCCTTCGACTAATGAAAAACTGTTTTTT	CATSTDLPSTNEKLFF
TRBV12-3/TRBV12-4	NA	TRBJ1-1	few	TGTGCCAGCAGTTTGAAGGAGTCAATAAGAGCTTTCTTT	CASSLKESIRAFF
TRBV11-2	NA	TRBJ1-1	NA	TGTGCCAGCAGCTTAGTTCATTTGGGGGCAGGATCTGAAGCTTTCTTT	CASSLVHLGAGSEAFF
TRBV20-1	NA	TRBJ2-1	NA	TGCAGTGCTAGAAATGTGGAGACGGGCTGGTACAATGAGCAGTTCTTC	CSARNVETGWYNEQFF
TRBV20-1	TRBD1	TRBJ2-3	few	TGCAGTGCCATCCGTGGGACAGGGGGTTCAGATACGCAGTATTTT	CSAIRGTGGSDTQYF
TRBV21-1	NA	TRBJ2-7	few	TGTGCCACGCAGACGATGACAGGGGGTTCCTACGAGCAGTACTTC	CATQTMTGGSYEQYF
TRBV20-1	TRBD2	TRBJ2-1	NA	TGCAGTGCAGGCAGACTAGCGGGGGCCTTTTGCAATGAGCAGTTCTTC	CSAGRLAGAFCNEQFF
TRBV24-1	NA	TRBJ2-1	few	TGTGCCACCAGGAGCGGGTCCTACAATGAGCAGTTCTTC	CATRSGSYNEQFF
TRBV20-1	TRBD1	TRBJ1-4	NA	TGCAGTGCTAGAGGGGACAGGGGAACTAATGAAAAACTGTTTTTT	CSARGDRGTNEKLFF
TRBV7-9	NA	TRBJ1-4	NA	TGTGCCAGCAGCTTAACCCGGACACAAGGAAATGAAAAACTGTTTTTT	CASSLTRTQGNEKLFF
TRBV15	NA	TRBJ1-6	NA	TGTGCCACCAGCATTAGGCTCTCGAATTCACCCCTCCACTTT	CATSIRLSNSPLHF
TRBV12-3/TRBV12-4	NA	TRBJ1-1	few	TGTGCCAGCACCCACCAAGGAATTAACACTGAAGCTTTCTTT	CASTHQGINTEAFF
TRBV5-1	NA	TRBJ2-5	NA	TGCGCCAGCAGCTTGGGGCAGTCCCAGTACTTC	CASSLGQSQYF
TRBV7-8	TRBD2	TRBJ2-3	few	TGTGCCAGCAGCTTAGAAGGTATGGGACTACGCACAGATACGCAGTATTTT	CASSLEGMGLRTDTQYF
TRBV5-1	TRBD1	TRBJ2-2	NA	TGCGCCAGCAGCCCCGACAGGGGGCGATGCACCGGGGAGCTGTTTTTT	CASSPDRGRCTGELFF
TRBV11-2	TRBD2	TRBJ2-3	few	TGTGCCAGCAGCCAGACTAGCGTGGCAGATACGCAGTATTTT	CASSQTSVADTQYF
TRBV20-1	NA	TRBJ2-7	NA	TGCAGTGCTGTTAATCCCGACAGCTACGAGCAGTACTTC	CSAVNPDSYEQYF
TRBV4-1	NA	TRBJ2-7	many	TGCGCCAGCAGCCAAGATAGAGGGAACGAGCAGTACTTC	CASSQDRGNEQYF
TRBV5-6	NA	TRBJ1-2	NA	TGTGCCAGCAGCATAGGGCCTCAGGGCTACACCTTC	CASSIGPQGYTF
TRBV6-2/TRBV6-3	TRBD1	TRBJ1-1	few	TGTGCCAGCCATAGCAGGGGGCTTGGTGAAGCTTTCTTT	CASHSRGLGEAFF
TRBV5-1	NA	TRBJ1-4	NA	TGCGCCAGCAGCTTGGCGCAGGGAGATCATGAAAAACTGTTTTTT	CASSLAQGDHEKLFF
TRBV6-5	NA	TRBJ2-5	once	TGTGCCAGCAGTTGCCGACATTCGGCGGGTAAAGAGACCCAGTACTTC	CASSCRHSAGKETQYF
TRBV29-1	NA	TRBJ2-1	NA	TGCAGCGTTGTTGGGCGGGGGCGTACCTACAATGAGCAGTTCTTC	CSVVGRGRTYNEQFF
TRBV29-1	TRBD1	TRBJ1-1	few	TGCAGCGTTGACACCGGGACAGGGACGGGGACTGAAGCTTTCTTT	CSVDTGTGTGTEAFF
TRBV12-3/TRBV12-4	NA	TRBJ2-3	NA	TGTGCCAGCAGTTTAATCCGGGGGGCGGGAGATACGCAGTATTTT	CASSLIRGAGDTQYF
TRBV27	NA	TRBJ1-2	NA	TGTGCCAGCAGTTTAGGTCAGGGCCTTGGCTATGGCTACACCTTC	CASSLGQGLGYGYTF
TRBV7-9	TRBD1	TRBJ1-3	NA	TGTGCCAGCAGCACTCCCGACACAGGGGGCTCTGGAAACACCATATATTTT	CASSTPDTGGSGNTIYF
TRBV2	NA	TRBJ1-2	NA	TGTTCCAGGGACTCCCTCCGATATGGCTACACCTTC	CSRDSLRYGYTF
TRBV6-6	NA	TRBJ2-7	few	TGTGCCAGCAGTGCCCGGTACAATGAGCAGTACTTC	CASSARYNEQYF
TRBV6-2/TRBV6-3	NA	TRBJ2-4	few	TGTGCCACCGACCCCGGCGGAAACATTCAGTACTTC	CATDPGGNIQYF
TRBV7-2	NA	TRBJ2-3	NA	TGTGCCAGCAGCTCTCCGGGGGCTGAAGATACGCAGTATTTT	CASSSPGAEDTQYF
TRBV29-1	TRBD1	TRBJ2-5	many	TGCAGCGTTGCTTTCACAGGGGCAGGCGAGACCCAGTACTTC	CSVAFTGAGETQYF
TRBV14	NA	TRBJ1-2	NA	TGTGCCAGCAGCCTATGGGGAATAAACTATGGCTACACCTTC	CASSLWGINYGYTF
TRBV6-5	NA	TRBJ2-5	few	TGTGCCAGCGGACAGATACAAGAGACCCAGTACTTC	CASGQIQETQYF
TRBV3-1	TRBD2	TRBJ2-7	NA	TGTGCCGCGGGAGGGCTAGGCGAGCAGTACTTC	CAAGGLGEQYF
TRBV20-1	NA	TRBJ1-3	NA	TGCAGTGCTAGAGATCCTGGACGCTCTGGAAACACCATATATTTT	CSARDPGRSGNTIYF
TRBV25-1	TRBD2	TRBJ2-7	NA	TGTGCCAGCAGTGAAAGGGGTACAGCGGGAGATCACGAGCAGTACTTC	CASSERGTAGDHEQYF
TRBV6-6	TRBD1	TRBJ2-1	NA	TGTGCCAGCAGTTACGCGGCAGGGGGCCACAATGAGCAGTTCTTC	CASSYAAGGHNEQFF
TRBV4-3	NA	TRBJ2-1	few	TGCGCCAGCAGCCAAGGGTCCGCCTCCTACAATGAGCAGTTCTTC	CASSQGSASYNEQFF
TRBV5-1	NA	TRBJ1-5	few	TGCGCCAGCAGCAGAATCAGCGGACAGCCCCAGCATTTT	CASSRISGQPQHF